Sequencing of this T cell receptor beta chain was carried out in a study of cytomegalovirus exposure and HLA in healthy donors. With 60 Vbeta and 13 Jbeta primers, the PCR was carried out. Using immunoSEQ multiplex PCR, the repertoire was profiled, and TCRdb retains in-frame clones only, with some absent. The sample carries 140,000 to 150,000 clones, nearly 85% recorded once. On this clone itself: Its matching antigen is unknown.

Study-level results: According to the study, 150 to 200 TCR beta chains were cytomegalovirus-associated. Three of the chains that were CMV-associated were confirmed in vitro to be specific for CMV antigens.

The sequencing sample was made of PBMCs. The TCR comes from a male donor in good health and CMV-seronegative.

CDR3 region: CASSPGQGYGYTF. In nucleotides, the CDR3 is TGTGCCAGCAGCCCAGGACAGGGGTATGGCTACACCTTC. The J gene is TRBJ1-2, the V gene TRBV14, with 9 nucleotides matching TRBD1. V shed 4 bases, J shed 5 bases, and the junction held 2 bases outside the gene matches. The CDR3 totals 13 residues. The germline V gene encodes CDR1 SGHDN and CDR2 FVKESK.